The source of this TCR beta chain is a study of blood T cells in healthy people across ages. Study overall: About one barcoded beta molecule was captured per two T cells (by template switching).

The study's findings and limits: The long-lived group displayed more naive CD4+ cells, plus higher diversity, than the aged donors did. The unknown donor CMV status may have confounded expanded clonotype changes.

This clonotype was counted between two and nine times. Its antigen remains unknown. The CDR3 loop spans 14 amino acids. Looked up from germline, CDR1 is MNHEY and CDR2 is SVGEGT. With a J-beta primer mix and a sample-barcoded 5' primer, a second PCR ran about 7 to 11 cycles. Every single cDNA molecule received a tag from a template-switch adaptor with 12 random nucleotides. TCRdb independently ran MiXCR on the 5' RACE reads; one entry per CDR3 protein. The table has about 1 million distinct CDR3 sequences, 45% seen once. The rearrangement joins TRBV6-2 or TRBV6-3 to TRBJ2-5; D remains ambiguous. The last part of the DNA fits TRBJ2-7 better; the J call may be wrong. This TCR was recovered from a woman aged 55-69 years in good health. Sequencing input: blood. CDR3 DNA sequence: TGTGCCAGCAGAAGAGGTTCAGAATCCCACGAGCAGTACTTC. Translation gives CASRRGSESHEQYF.